The clone carrying this T cell receptor (beta chain) was seen more than once but under ten times. The antigen remains unidentified. At least 5 micrograms of total RNA were extracted per sample. The data were taken from a study of blood T cells in healthy people across ages. General study findings and limits: Total diversity from one million sequenced T cells was likely underestimated.

Deletions cut 4 bases from V and 2 bases from J, with 9 bases between. Germline-derived CDR1 and CDR2 are MNHEY and SMNVEV (reference sequence). This CDR3 has 13 residues. Sample-barcoded 5' priming and a J-beta primer mix drove a second PCR of roughly 6 to 12 cycles. A tag from a template-switch adaptor with 12 random nucleotides marked each cDNA molecule. TCRdb recomputed calls from the 5' RACE reads with MiXCR, one row per CDR3 protein. The table shows about 1.6 million distinct CDR3 sequences, with around 36% occurring only once. The TCR was taken from a young woman in good health. Sample: blood. V gene TRBV27 combines with J gene TRBJ2-7; D is perhaps TRBD1 (5 bases). CDR3 sequence: CASSWSGTYEQYF. In DNA form, the CDR3 reads TGTGCCAGCAGTTGGTCAGGGACCTACGAGCAGTACTTC.